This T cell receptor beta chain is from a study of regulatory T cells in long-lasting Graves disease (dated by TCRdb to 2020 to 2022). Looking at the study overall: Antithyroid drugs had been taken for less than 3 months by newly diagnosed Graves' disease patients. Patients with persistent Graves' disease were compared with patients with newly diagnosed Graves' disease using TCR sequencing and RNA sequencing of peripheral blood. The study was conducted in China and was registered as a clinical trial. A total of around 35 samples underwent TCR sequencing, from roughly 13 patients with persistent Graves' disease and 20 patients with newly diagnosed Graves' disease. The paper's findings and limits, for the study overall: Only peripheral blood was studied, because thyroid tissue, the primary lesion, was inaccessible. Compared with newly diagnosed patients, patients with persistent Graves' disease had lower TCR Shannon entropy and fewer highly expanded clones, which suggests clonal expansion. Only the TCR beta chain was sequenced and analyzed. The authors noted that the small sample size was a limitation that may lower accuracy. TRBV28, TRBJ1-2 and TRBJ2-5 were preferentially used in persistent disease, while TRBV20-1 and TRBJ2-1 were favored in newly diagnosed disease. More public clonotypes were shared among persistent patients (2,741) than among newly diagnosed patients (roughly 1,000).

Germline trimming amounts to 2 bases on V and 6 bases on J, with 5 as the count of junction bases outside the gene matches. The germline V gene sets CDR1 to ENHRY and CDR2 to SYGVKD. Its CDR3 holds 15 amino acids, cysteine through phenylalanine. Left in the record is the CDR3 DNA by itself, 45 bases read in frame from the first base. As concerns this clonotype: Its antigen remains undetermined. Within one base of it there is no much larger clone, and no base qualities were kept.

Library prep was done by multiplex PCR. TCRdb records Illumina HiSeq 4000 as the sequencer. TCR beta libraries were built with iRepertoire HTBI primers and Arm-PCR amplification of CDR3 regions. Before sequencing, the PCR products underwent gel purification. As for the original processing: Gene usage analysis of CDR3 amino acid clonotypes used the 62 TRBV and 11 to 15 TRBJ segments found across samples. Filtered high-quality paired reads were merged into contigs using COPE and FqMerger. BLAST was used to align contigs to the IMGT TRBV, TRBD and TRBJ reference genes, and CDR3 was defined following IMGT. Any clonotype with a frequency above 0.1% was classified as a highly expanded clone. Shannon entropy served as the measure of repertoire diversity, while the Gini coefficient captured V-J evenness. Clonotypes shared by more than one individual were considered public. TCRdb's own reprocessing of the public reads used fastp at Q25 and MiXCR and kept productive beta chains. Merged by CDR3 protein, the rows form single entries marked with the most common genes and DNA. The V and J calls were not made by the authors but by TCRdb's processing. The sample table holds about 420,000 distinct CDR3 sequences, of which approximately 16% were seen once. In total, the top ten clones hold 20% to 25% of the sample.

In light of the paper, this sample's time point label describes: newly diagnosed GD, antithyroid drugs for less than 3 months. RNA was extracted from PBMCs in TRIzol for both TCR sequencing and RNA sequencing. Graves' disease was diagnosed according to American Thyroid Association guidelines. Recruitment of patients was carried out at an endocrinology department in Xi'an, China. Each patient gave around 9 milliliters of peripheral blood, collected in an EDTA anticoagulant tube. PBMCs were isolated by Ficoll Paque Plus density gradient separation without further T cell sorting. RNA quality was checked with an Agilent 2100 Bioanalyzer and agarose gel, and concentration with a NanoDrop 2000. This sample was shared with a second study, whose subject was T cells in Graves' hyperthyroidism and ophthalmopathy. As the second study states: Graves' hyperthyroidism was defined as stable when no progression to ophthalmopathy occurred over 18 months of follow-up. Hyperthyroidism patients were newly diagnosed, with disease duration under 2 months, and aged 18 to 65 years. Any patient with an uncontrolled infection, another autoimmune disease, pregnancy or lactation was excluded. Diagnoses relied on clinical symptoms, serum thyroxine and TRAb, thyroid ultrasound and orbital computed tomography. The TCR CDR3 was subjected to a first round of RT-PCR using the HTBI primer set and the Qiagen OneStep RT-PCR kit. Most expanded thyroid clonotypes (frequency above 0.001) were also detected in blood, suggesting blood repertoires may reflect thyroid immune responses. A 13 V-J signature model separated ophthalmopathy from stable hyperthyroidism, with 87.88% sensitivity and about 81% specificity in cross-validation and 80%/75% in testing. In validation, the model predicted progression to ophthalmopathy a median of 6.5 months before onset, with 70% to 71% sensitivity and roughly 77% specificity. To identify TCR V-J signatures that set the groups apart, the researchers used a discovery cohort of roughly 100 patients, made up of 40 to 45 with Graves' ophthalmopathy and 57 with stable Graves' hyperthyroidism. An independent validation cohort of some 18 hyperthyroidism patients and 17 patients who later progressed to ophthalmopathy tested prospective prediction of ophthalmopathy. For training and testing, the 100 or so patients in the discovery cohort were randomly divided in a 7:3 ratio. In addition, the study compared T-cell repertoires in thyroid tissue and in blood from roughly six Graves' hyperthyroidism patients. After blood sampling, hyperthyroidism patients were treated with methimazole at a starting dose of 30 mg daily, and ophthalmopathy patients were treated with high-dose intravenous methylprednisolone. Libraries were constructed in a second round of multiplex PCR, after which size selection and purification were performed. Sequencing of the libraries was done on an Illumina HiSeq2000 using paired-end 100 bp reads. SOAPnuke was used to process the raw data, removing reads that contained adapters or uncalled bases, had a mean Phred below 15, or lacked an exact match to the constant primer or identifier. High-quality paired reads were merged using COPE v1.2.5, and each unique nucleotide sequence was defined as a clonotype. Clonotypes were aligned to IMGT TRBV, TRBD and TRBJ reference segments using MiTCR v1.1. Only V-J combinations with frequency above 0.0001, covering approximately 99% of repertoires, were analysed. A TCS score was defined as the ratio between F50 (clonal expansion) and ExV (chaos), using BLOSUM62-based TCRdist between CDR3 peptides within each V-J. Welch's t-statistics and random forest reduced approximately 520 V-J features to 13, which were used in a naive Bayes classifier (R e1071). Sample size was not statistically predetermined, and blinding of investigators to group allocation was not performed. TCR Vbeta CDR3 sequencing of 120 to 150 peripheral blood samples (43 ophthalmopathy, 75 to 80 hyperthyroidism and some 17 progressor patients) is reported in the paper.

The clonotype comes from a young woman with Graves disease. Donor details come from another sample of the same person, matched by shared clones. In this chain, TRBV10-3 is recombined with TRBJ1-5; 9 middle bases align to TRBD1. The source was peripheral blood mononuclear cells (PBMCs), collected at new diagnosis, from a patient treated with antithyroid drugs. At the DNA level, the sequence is TGTGCCATCAGTGAGGGACAGGGGCCTGGTCAGCCCCAGCATTTT. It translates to CAISEGQGPGQPQHF.